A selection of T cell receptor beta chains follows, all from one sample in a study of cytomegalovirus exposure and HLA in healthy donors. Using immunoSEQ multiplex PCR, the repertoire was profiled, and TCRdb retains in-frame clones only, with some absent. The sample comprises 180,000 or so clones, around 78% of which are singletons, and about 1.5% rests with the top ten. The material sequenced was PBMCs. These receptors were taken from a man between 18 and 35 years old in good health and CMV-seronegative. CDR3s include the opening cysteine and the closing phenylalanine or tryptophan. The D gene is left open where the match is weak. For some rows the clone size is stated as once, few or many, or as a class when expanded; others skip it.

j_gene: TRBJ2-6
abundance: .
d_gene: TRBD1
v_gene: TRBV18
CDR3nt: TGTGCCAGCTCGCAACTTCCCCCGGTGGGACAGGGGTTCTCTGGGGCCAACGTCCTGACTTTC
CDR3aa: CASSQLPPVGQGFSGANVLTF

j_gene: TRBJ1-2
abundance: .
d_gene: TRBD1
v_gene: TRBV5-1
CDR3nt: TGCGCCAGCAGCGTTGGACAGGCCGCCGACTATGGCTACACCTTC
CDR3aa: CASSVGQAADYGYTF

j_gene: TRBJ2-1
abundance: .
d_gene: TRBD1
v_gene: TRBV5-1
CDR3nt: TGCGCCAGCAGCCCAGGGACAGGGCAGCGCTCCTACAATGAGCAGTTCTTC
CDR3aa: CASSPGTGQRSYNEQFF

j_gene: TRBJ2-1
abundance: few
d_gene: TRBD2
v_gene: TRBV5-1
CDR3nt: TGCGCCAGCAGCTTGGGACTAGCGGGAGGGAATGAGCAGTTCTTC
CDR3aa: CASSLGLAGGNEQFF

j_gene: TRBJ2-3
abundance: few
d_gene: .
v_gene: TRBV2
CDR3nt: TGTGCCAGCAGTGAGCAGGCAGGGACAGATACGCAGTATTTT
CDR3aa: CASSEQAGTDTQYF

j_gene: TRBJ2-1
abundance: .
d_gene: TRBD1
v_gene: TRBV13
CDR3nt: TGTGCCAGCAGCTTCGGGACAGACATGGATGAGCAGTTCTTC
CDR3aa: CASSFGTDMDEQFF

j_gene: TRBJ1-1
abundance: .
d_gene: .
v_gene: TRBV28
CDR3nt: TGTGCCAGCAGTTTAAGGTCCGGAGGGACTGAAGCTTTCTTT
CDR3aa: CASSLRSGGTEAFF

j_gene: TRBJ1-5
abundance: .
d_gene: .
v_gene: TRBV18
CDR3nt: TGTGCCAGCTCACCGGGAGGAGGGGAAATTCAGCCCCAGCATTTT
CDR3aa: CASSPGGGEIQPQHF

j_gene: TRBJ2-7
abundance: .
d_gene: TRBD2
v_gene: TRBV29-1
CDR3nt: TGCAGCGTTGAAGATAGGTCGGGACTAGTTCAATACGAGCAGTACTTC
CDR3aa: CSVEDRSGLVQYEQYF

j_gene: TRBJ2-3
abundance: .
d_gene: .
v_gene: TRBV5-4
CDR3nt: TGTGCCAGCAGCTCTGTAGGGGCAGGGAGGACAGATACGCAGTATTTT
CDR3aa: CASSSVGAGRTDTQYF

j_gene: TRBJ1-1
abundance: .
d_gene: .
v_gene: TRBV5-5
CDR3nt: TGTGCCAGCAGCTTGGGAGCGGGAACTATGAACACTGAAGCTTTCTTT
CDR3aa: CASSLGAGTMNTEAFF

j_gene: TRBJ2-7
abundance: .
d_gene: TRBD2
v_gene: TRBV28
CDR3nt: TGTGCCAGCCGGACTAGCGGGAGATGGGAGCAGTACTTC
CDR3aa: CASRTSGRWEQYF

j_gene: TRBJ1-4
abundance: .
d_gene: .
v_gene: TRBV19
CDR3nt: TGTGCCAGTAGCCCGGTCCGAGCAACTAATGAAAAACTGTTTTTT
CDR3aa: CASSPVRATNEKLFF

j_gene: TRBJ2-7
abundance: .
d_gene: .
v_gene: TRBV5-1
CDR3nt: TGCGCCAGCAGCCCCGACCCGGGGAACGAGCAGTACTTC
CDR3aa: CASSPDPGNEQYF

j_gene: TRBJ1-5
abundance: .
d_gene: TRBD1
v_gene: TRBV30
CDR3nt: TGTGCCTGGAGTGTTGGGGTCTTTGGGACAGGGACTCAGCCCCAGCATTTT
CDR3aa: CAWSVGVFGTGTQPQHF

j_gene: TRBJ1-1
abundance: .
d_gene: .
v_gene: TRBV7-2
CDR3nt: TGTGCCAGCAGCTTAGCCGGTGCGAACACTGAAGCTTTCTTT
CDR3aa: CASSLAGANTEAFF

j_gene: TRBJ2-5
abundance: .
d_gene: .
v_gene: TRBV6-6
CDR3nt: TGTGCCAGCAGTTACATAGCGGAGACCCAGTACTTC
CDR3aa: CASSYIAETQYF

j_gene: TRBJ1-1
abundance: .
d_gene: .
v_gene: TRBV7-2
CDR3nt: TGTGCCAGCAGCTCCGGACGGGGAGCGAACACTGAAGCTTTCTTT
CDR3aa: CASSSGRGANTEAFF

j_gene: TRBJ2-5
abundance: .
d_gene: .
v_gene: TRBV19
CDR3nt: TGTGCCAGTAGTATTCGGGGGACGGTGGAGACCCAGTACTTC
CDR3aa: CASSIRGTVETQYF

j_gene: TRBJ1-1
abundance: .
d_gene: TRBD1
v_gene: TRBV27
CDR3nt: TGTGCCAGCAGTTTAAAGGGGGCAGGGAACACTGAAGCTTTCTTT
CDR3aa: CASSLKGAGNTEAFF

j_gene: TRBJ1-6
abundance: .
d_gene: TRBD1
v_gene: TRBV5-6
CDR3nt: TGTGCCAGCAGCTTGGGACAGGGTGGATCACCCCTCCACTTT
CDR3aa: CASSLGQGGSPLHF

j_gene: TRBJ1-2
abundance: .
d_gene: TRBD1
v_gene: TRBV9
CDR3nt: TGTGCCAGCAGCCTTGGACAGGGCGATGGCTACACCTTC
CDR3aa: CASSLGQGDGYTF

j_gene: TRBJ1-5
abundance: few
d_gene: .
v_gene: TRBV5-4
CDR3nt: TGTGCCAGCAGCTTGGACGGGAAAAATCAGCCCCAGCATTTT
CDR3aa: CASSLDGKNQPQHF

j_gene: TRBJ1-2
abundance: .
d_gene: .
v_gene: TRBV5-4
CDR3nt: TGTGCCAGCAGCTTGGATCCAGCGGGCTATGGCTACACCTTC
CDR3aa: CASSLDPAGYGYTF

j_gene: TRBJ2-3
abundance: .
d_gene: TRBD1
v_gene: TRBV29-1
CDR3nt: TGCAGCGTTGCGGGGGACAGGGGACAGTATTTT
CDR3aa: CSVAGDRGQYF

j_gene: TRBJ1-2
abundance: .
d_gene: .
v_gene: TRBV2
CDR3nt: TGTGCCAGCAGTGAATCTGCCAGGGCGGGAGAAGGCTACACCTTC
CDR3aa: CASSESARAGEGYTF

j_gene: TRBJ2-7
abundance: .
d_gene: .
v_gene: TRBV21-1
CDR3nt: TGTGCCAGCAGCATAACCGAGGGCTCACCCATCTACGAGCAGTACTTC
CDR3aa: CASSITEGSPIYEQYF

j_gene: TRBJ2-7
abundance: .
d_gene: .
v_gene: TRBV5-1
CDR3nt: TGCGCCAGCAGCTTGGCTTTACATATCTCCTACGAGCAGTACTTC
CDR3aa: CASSLALHISYEQYF

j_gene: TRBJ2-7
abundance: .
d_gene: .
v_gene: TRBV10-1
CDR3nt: TGCGCCAGCAGGACCGGACAGAGCCTCCACTACGAGCAGTACTTC
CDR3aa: CASRTGQSLHYEQYF

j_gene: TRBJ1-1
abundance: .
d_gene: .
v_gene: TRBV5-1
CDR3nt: TGCGCCAGCAGGTCACGAGACACTGAAGCTTTCTTT
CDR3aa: CASRSRDTEAFF

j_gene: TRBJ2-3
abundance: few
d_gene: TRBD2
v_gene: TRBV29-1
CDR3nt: TGCAGCGTTGCCGGGACTAGGGGCACAGATACGCAGTATTTT
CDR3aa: CSVAGTRGTDTQYF

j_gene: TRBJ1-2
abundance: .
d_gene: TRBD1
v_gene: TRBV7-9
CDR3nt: TGTGCCAGCAGCTTAGAGGGCAGGGGGCAAGATGGCTACACCTTC
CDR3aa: CASSLEGRGQDGYTF

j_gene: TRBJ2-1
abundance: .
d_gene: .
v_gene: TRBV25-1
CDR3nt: TGTGCCAGCAGTGAACCCAAGTTTATGGGGCGTGATGAGCAGTTCTTC
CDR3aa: CASSEPKFMGRDEQFF

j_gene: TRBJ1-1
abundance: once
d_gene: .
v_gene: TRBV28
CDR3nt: TGTGCCAGCAGCCTCGGGGGGGGCGTGGGGAACACTGAAGCTTTCTTT
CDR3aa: CASSLGGGVGNTEAFF

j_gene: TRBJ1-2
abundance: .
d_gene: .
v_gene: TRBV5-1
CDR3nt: TGCGCCAGCAGCTTGTCATCCGGGAATGGCTACACCTTC
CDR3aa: CASSLSSGNGYTF

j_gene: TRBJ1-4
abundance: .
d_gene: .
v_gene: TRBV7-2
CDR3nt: TGTGCCAGCACCCCGGGGGGAATTGGTGAAAAACTGTTTTTT
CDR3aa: CASTPGGIGEKLFF

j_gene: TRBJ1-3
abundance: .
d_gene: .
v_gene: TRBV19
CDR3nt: TGTGCCAGTAGTACACAGGGCCACTCTGGAAACACCATATATTTT
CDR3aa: CASSTQGHSGNTIYF

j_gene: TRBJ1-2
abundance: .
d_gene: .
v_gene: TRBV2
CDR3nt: TGTGCCAGCAGTCTTCAGTCAATCTATGGCTACACCTTC
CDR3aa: CASSLQSIYGYTF

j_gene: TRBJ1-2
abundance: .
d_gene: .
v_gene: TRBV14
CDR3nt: TGTGCCAGCAGCCAAGGGGGGCGGGATGGCTACACCTTC
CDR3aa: CASSQGGRDGYTF

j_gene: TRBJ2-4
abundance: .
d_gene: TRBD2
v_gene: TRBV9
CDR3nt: TGTGCCAGCAGCGTAGGTCTAGCGGGGGTGACAGCCAAAAACATTCAGTACTTC
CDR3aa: CASSVGLAGVTAKNIQYF

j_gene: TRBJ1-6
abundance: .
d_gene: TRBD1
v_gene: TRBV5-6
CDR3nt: TGTGCCAGCAGCCGACGGACAGGGCTGGATTCACCCCTCCACTTT
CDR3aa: CASSRRTGLDSPLHF

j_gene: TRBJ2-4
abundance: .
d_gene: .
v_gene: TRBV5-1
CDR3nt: TGCGCCAGCAGCCGCTCGACCCCGCAGCAGGACATTCAGTACTTC
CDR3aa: CASSRSTPQQDIQYF

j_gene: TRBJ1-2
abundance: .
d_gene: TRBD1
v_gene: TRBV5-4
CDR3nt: TGTGCCAGCAGCTCCGAAGTAAAAACAGGGGTAAGGGGCGGCTACACCTTC
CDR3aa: CASSSEVKTGVRGGYTF

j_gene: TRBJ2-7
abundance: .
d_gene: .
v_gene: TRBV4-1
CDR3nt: TGCGCCAGCAGCCAAGAGGGGCGCAACGAGCAGTACTTC
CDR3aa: CASSQEGRNEQYF

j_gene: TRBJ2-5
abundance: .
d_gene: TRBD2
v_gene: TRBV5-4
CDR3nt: TGTGCCGGTTCGAGCCTAGCGGGGGGGCTCGTGCCAGAGACCCAGTACTTC
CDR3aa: CAGSSLAGGLVPETQYF

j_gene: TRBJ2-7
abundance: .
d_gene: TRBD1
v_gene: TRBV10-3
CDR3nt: TGTGCCATCAGTGACGACAGGGTCTACGAGCAGTACTTC
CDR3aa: CAISDDRVYEQYF

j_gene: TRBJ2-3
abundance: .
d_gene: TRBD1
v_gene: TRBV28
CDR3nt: TGTGCCAGCAGTAGCGGACAGGGAACAGATACGCAGTATTTT
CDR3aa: CASSSGQGTDTQYF

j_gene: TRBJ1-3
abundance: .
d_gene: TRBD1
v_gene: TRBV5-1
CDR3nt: TGCGCCAGCAGCTTGGCCCAGGGGGCCCTTGGAAACACCATATATTTT
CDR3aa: CASSLAQGALGNTIYF

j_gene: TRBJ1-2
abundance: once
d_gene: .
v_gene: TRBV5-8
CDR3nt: TGTGCCAGCAGCTTAAGAAGGGGCCGCCTTAACTATGGCTACACCTTC
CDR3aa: CASSLRRGRLNYGYTF

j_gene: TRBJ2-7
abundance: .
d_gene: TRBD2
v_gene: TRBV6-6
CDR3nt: TGTGCCAGCAGCCGTACGGGGGGGTCCTCCTACGAGCAGTACTTC
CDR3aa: CASSRTGGSSYEQYF

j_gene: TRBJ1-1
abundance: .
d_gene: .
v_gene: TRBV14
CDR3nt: TGTGCCAGCAGCCAAGATATCTGGGGGCGACGAACTGAAGCTTTCTTT
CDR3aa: CASSQDIWGRRTEAFF